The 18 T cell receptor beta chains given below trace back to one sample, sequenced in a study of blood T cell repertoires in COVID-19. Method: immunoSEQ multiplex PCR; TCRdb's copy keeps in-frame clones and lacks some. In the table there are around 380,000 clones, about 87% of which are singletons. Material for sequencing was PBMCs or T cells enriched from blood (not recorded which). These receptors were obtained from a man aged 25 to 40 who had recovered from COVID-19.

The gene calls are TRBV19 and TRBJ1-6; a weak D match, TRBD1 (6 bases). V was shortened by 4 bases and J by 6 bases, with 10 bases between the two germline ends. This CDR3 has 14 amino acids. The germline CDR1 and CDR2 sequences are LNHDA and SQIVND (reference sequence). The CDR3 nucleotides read TGTGCCAGTAGTACCGGGACATCTAATTCACCCCTCCACTTT. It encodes CASSTGTSNSPLHF.

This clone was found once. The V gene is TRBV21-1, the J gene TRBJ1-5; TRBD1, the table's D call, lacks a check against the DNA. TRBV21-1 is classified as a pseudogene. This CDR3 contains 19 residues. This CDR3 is CASNTGGDRGPHSNQPQHF. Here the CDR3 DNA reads TGTGCCAGCAACACGGGGGGGGACAGGGGACCTCATAGCAATCAGCCCCAGCATTTT.

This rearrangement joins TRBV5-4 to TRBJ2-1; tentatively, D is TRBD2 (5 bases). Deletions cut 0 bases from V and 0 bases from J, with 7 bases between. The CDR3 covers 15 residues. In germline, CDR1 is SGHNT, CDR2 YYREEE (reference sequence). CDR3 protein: CASSLAGSSYNEQFF. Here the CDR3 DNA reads TGTGCCAGCAGCTTGGCGGGGAGCTCCTACAATGAGCAGTTCTTC.

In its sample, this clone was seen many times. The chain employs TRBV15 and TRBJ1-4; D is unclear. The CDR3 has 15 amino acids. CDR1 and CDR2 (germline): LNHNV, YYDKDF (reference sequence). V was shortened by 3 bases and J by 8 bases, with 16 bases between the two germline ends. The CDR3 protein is CATSSPGMMEEKLFF. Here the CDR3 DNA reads TGTGCCACCAGCAGTCCGGGTATGATGGAAGAAAAACTGTTTTTT.

The CDR3 coding sequence is TGCGCCAGCAGCTTTAAATCTCAAGAGACCCAGTACTTC. It translates to CASSFKSQETQYF. This chain uses TRBV5-1 with TRBJ2-5; D not resolved. The germline CDR1 and CDR2 sequences are SGHRS and YFSETQ. CDR3 size: 13 residues. Between the trimmed V and J ends, which lost 2 bases and 2 bases, there was a span of 7 bases.

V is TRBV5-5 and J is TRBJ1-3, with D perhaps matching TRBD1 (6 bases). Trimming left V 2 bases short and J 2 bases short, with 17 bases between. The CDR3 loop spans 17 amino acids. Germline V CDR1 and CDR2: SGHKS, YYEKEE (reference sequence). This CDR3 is CASSFLPQTGAGNTIYF. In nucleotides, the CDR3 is TGTGCCAGCAGCTTCCTCCCTCAGACAGGAGCTGGAAACACCATATATTTT.

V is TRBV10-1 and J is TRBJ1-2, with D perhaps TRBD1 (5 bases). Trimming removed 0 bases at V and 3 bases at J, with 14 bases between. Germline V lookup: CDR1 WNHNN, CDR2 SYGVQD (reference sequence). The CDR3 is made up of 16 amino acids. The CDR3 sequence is CASSESVAGRYYGYTF. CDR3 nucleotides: TGCGCCAGCAGTGAGTCGGTCGCGGGACGATACTATGGCTACACCTTC.

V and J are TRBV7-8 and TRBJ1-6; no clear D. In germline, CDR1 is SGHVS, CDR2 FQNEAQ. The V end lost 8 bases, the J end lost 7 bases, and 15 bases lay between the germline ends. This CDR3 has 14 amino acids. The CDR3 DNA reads TGTGCCAGCGACCCAGGAGGACGGAATTCACCCCTCCACTTT. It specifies CASDPGGRNSPLHF.

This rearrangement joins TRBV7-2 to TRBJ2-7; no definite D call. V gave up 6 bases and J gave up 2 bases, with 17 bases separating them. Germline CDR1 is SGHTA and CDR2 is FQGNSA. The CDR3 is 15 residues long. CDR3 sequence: CASRMAALLTYEQYF. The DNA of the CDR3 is TGTGCCAGCAGGATGGCGGCCTTATTGACCTACGAGCAGTACTTC.

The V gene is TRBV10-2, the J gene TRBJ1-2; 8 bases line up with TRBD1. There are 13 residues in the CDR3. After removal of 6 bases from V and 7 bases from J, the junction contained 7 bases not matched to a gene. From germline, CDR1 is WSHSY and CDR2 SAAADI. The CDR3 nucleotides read TGCGCCAGCAGAGGACAGGGTGGCGGTGGCTACACCTTC. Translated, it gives CASRGQGGGGYTF.

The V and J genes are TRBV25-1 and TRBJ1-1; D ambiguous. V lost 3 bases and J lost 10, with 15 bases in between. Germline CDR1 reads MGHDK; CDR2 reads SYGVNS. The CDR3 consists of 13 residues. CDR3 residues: CASSEGFPGRAFF. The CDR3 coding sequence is TGTGCCAGCAGTGAGGGTTTCCCGGGGAGAGCTTTCTTT. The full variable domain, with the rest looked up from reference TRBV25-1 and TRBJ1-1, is EADIYQTPRYLVIGTGKKITLECSQTMGHDKMYWYQQDPGMELHLIHYSYGVNSTEKGDLSSESTVSRIRTEHFPLTLESARPSHTSQYLCASSEGFPGRAFFGQGTRLTVV.

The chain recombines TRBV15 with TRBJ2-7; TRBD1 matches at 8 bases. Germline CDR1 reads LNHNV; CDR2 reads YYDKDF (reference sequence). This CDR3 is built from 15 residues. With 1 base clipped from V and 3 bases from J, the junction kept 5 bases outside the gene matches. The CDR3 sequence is CATSRVGQANYEQYF. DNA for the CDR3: TGTGCCACCAGCAGAGTGGGACAGGCTAACTACGAGCAGTACTTC.

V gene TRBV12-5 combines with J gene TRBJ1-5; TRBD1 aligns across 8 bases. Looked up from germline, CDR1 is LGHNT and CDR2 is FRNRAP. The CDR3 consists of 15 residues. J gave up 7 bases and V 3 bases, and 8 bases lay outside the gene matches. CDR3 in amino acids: CASGFTQTGAQPQHF. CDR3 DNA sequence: TGTGCTAGTGGTTTCACCCAGACAGGGGCCCAGCCCCAGCATTTT.

The CDR3: CASSLGDKGGTQPQHF. The CDR3 coding sequence is TGCGCCAGCAGCTTGGGAGACAAAGGGGGCACTCAGCCCCAGCATTTT. V usage is TRBV5-1 and J usage is TRBJ1-5; 7 bases are a match to TRBD1. J lost 6 bases, V lost 0 bases, and 9 bases had no gene match. Germline V gene sequence: CDR1 SGHRS, CDR2 YFSETQ. The CDR3 runs to 16 residues.

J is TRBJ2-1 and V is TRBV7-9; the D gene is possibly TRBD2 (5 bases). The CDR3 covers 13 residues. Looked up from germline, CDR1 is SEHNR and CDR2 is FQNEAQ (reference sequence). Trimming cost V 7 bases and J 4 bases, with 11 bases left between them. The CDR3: CASIATGYNEQFF. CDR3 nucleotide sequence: TGTGCCAGCATAGCAACGGGGTACAATGAGCAGTTCTTC.

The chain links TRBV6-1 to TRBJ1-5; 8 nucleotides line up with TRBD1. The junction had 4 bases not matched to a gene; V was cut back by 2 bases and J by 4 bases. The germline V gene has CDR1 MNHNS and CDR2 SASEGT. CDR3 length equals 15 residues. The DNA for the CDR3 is TGTGCCAGCAGTGAATGGGGGACAGGAAATCAGCCCCAGCATTTT. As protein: CASSEWGTGNQPQHF.

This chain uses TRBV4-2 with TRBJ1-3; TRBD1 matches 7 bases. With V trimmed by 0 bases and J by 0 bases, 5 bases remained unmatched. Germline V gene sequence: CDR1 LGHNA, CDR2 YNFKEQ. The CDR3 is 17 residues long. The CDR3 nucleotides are TGTGCCAGCAGCCAAGACTCGGGGGACAGCTCTGGAAACACCATATATTTT. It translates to CASSQDSGDSSGNTIYF.

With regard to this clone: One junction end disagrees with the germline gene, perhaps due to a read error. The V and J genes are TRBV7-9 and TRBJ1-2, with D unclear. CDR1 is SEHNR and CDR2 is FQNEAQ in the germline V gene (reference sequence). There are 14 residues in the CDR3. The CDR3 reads CTSSLGQLFYGYTF. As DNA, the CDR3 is TGTACCAGCAGCTTGGGCCAGTTATTCTATGGCTACACCTTC.